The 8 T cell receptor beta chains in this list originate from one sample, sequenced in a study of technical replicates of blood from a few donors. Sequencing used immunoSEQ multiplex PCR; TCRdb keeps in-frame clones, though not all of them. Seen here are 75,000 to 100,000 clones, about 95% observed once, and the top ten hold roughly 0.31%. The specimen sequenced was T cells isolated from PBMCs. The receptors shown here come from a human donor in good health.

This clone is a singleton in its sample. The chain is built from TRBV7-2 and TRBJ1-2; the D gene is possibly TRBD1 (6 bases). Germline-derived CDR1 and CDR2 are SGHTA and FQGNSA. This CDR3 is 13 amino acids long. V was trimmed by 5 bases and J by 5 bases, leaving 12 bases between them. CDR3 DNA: TGTGCCAGCAGCATCACAGGGTTTTATGGCTACACCTTC. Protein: CASSITGFYGYTF. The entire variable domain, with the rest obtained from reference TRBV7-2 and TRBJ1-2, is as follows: GAGVSQSPSNKVTEKGKDVELRCDPISGHTALYWYRQSLGQGLEFLIYFQGNSAPDKSGLPSDRFSAERTGGSVSTLTIQRTQQEDSAVYLCASSITGFYGYTFGSGTRLTVV.

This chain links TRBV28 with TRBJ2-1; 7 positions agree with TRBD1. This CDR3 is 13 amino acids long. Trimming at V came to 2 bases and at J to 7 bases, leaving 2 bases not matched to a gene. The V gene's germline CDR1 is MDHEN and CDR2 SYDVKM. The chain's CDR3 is CASSLGTANEQFF. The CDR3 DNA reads TGTGCCAGCAGTTTAGGGACAGCTAATGAGCAGTTCTTC.

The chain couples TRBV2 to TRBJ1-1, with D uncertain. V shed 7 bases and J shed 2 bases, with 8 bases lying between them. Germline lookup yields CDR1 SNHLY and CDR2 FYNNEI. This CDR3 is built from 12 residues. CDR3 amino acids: CASTLLNTEAFF. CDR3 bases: TGTGCCAGCACACTTCTCAACACTGAAGCTTTCTTT.

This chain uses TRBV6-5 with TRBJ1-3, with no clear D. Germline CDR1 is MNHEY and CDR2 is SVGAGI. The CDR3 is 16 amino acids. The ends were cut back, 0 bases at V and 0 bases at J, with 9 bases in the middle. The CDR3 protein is CASSYSVVASGNTIYF. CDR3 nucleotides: TGTGCCAGCAGTTACTCGGTAGTCGCCTCTGGAAACACCATATATTTT.

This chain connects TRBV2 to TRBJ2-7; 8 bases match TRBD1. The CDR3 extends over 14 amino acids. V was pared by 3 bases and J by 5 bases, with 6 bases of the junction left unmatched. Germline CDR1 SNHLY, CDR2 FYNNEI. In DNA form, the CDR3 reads TGTGCCAGCAGTGAGGCCAGGGGGCCTAACGAGCAGTACTTC. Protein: CASSEARGPNEQYF. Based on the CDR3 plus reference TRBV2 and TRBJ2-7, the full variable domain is EPEVTQTPSHQVTQMGQEVILRCVPISNHLYFYWYRQILGQKVEFLVSFYNNEISEKSEIFDDQFSVERPDGSNFTLKIRSTKLEDSAMYFCASSEARGPNEQYFGPGTRLTVT.

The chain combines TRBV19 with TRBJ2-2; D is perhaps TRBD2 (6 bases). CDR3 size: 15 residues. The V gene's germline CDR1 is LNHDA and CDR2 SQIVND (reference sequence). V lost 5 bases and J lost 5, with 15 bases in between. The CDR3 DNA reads TGTGCCAGTAGTTCCTATAGCGGCATGACCGGGGAGCTGTTTTTT. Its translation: CASSSYSGMTGELFF.

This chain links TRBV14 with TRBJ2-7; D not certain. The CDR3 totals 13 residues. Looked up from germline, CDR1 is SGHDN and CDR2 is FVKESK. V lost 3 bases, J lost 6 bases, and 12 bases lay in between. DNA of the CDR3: TGTGCCAGCAGCCAGCCCCCCTCCGGCGAGCAGTACTTC. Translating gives CASSQPPSGEQYF.

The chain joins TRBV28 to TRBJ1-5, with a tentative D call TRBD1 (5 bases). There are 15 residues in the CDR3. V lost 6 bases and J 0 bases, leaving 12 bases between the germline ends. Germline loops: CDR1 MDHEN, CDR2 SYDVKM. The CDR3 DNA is TGTGCCAGCAGCCCCGGACACTATAGCAATCAGCCCCAGCATTTT. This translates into CASSPGHYSNQPQHF.